This TCR beta chain comes out of a study of Ad26.COV2.S vaccination and SARS-CoV-2 variants. Clones were sequenced by immunoSEQ multiplex PCR, and TCRdb holds only the in-frame ones, with some missing. The table records a few hundred thousand clones, 88% of them present only once. This clone has only one observation. What it binds is unknown. Trimming removed 0 bases at V and 0 bases at J, with 9 bases between. Germline V gives CDR1 LGHNA, CDR2 YNFKEQ. This CDR3 contains 16 residues. The sample's treatment: about 20 received Ad26.COV2.S at low or high dose, single or two shots; several received placebo; per-sample allocation not given. It was on day 63 after the first vaccine or placebo injection that samples were taken. Study-level points and caveats: Ad26.COV2.S recipients had broader spike-specific TCRs (P = 0.0014). Recipients of vaccine and of placebo showed similar breadth of their non-spike TCR repertoires. Post-vaccination spike-specific CD8+ and CD4+ T cell responses reportedly had substantial breadth. There was a possibility that the TCR breadth and depth analyses underestimated total T cell responses.

This chain uses TRBV4-2 with TRBJ1-5, with D possibly being TRBD1 (5 bases). This receptor was identified in a person between 18 and 60 years old who received the Ad26.COV2.S COVID-19 vaccine or a placebo. Material: peripheral blood, obtained in a trial of Ad26.COV2.S vaccine versus placebo. CDR3 amino acids: CASSQDPGISNQPQHF. The DNA for the CDR3 is TGTGCCAGCAGCCAAGACCCAGGGATTAGCAATCAGCCCCAGCATTTT.